This T cell receptor beta chain was retrieved from a study of T cell responses to AZD1222 COVID-19 vaccine. Clones were read by immunoSEQ multiplex PCR, and TCRdb kept only the in-frame ones, dropping some. The sample lists about 86,000 clones, roughly 90% occurring once. The CDR3 runs to 17 residues. CDR1 and CDR2 from the germline V gene are LNHNV and YYDKDF (reference sequence). The V end lost 0 bases, the J end lost 6 bases, and 18 bases lay between the germline ends. The source of this sequence is an adult who received the AZD1222 COVID-19 vaccine. This chain connects TRBV15 to TRBJ1-5, with D possibly TRBD1 on 6 matching bases. The sequencing here drew on peripheral blood, taken 28 days after the second AZD1222 dose. CDR3 DNA sequence: TGTGCCACCAGCAGAGATTCGGGGGCGCGGTTGTTTCAGCCCCAGCATTTT. Translating gives CATSRDSGARLFQPQHF. Variable domain in full (rest from reference TRBV15 and TRBJ1-5): DAMVIQNPRYQVTQFGKPVTLSCSQTLNHNVMYWYQQKSSQAPKLLFHYYDKDFNNEADTPDNFQSRRPNTSFCFLDIRSPGLGDTAMYLCATSRDSGARLFQPQHFGDGTRLSIL.